The 19 T cell receptor beta chains presented below share a single source sample, sequenced in a study of Tregs in tolerant kidney transplant recipients. Clones were sequenced by immunoSEQ multiplex PCR, and TCRdb holds only the in-frame ones, with some missing. The sample records about 240,000 clones, around 81% being singletons. The sequencing input was CD4+ T cells from blood. These receptors were taken from a human donor in good health.

This rearrangement joins TRBV5-6 to TRBJ2-2, with D perhaps TRBD1 (5 bases). This CDR3 comprises 14 residues. V was pared by 5 bases and J by 9 bases, with 17 bases between. CDR1 and CDR2 (germline): SGHDT, YYEEEE. The CDR3 region is CASRIGARARELFF. The CDR3 DNA reads TGTGCCAGCAGGATTGGAGCCAGGGCCCGGGAGCTGTTTTTT.

The genes are TRBV9 and TRBJ2-5; D is perhaps TRBD1 or TRBD2 (5 bases each). V dropped 7 bases and J dropped 1 base, with 14 bases sitting between them. CDR3 length: 14 residues. From germline, CDR1 is SGDLS and CDR2 YYNGEE. The CDR3: CASGPGPPQETQYF. CDR3 in DNA: TGTGCCAGCGGGCCGGGGCCCCCCCAAGAGACCCAGTACTTC.

This clone has just one count. The chain recombines TRBV5-1 with TRBJ2-3; D may be TRBD1 (6 bases). CDR1 and CDR2 from the germline V gene are SGHRS and YFSETQ. This CDR3 has 15 amino acids. V was cut by 3 bases and J by 0 bases, with 11 bases left in between. CDR3 DNA sequence: TGCGCCAGCAGCTCATCGCAGGGGAGCACAGATACGCAGTATTTT. Protein sequence: CASSSSQGSTDTQYF. Using reference TRBV5-1 and TRBJ2-3 for the parts outside the CDR3, the full variable domain is KAGVTQTPRYLIKTRGQQVTLSCSPISGHRSVSWYQQTPGQGLQFLFEYFSETQRNKGNFPGRFSGRQFSNSRSEMNVSTLELGDSALYLCASSSSQGSTDTQYFGPGTRLTVL.

The chain uses TRBV10-1 and TRBJ1-1, with D possibly TRBD1 on 5 matching bases. CDR1 and CDR2 from the germline V gene are WNHNN and SYGVQD (reference sequence). Trimming removed 7 bases from V and 5 bases from J, with 14 bases in between. CDR3 length: 13 amino acids. CDR3 DNA: TGCGCCAGCAATCGGGACCGCAAGACTGAAGCTTTCTTT. It is translated as CASNRDRKTEAFF.

The gene calls are TRBV11-2 and TRBJ2-1; D is unclear. Per germline, CDR1 SGHAT and CDR2 FQNNGV. Trimming removed 3 bases from V and 2 bases from J, with 8 bases in between. CDR3 length: 14 residues. CDR3 sequence (DNA): TGTGCCAGCAGCTTGTCCGGTACCTACAATGAGCAGTTCTTC. Its translation: CASSLSGTYNEQFF.

The gene calls are TRBV11-2 and TRBJ1-1, with D maybe TRBD1 (5 bases). Germline CDR1 reads SGHAT; CDR2 reads FQNNGV. The CDR3 sequence is 15 residues long. The V gene lost 5 bases and the J gene lost 3 bases, with 16 bases spanning the gap. In DNA form, the CDR3 reads TGTGCCAGCAGCAGCGTTTCGGGGGGTCACACTGAAGCTTTCTTT. This codes for CASSSVSGGHTEAFF. The full variable domain, completed using reference TRBV11-2 and TRBJ1-1, is EAGVAQSPRYKIIEKRQSVAFWCNPISGHATLYWYQQILGQGPKLLIQFQNNGVVDDSQLPKDRFSAERLKGVDSTLKIQPAKLEDSAVYLCASSSVSGGHTEAFFGQGTRLTVV.

The V and J genes are TRBV11-3 and TRBJ2-3, with a tentative D call TRBD1 (6 bases). CDR1 and CDR2 (germline): SGHNT, YENEEA. The CDR3 sequence is 14 residues long. V was trimmed by 5 bases and J by 6 bases, leaving 15 bases between them. CDR3 in amino acids: CASSPHRATDTQYF. Written as DNA, the CDR3 is TGTGCCAGCAGCCCTCACAGGGCGACGGATACGCAGTATTTT.

The chain is built from TRBV6-1 and TRBJ2-2; 7 nucleotides agree with TRBD1. CDR1 and CDR2 (germline): MNHNS, SASEGT. V trimming: 2 bases; J trimming: 4 bases; junction bases outside the gene matches: 7. The CDR3 is 16 residues long. DNA for the CDR3: TGTGCCAGCAGTGAAATGGAGACAGGGATCACCGGGGAGCTGTTTTTT. Protein product: CASSEMETGITGELFF.

The chain carries TRBV27 and TRBJ2-1, with unresolved D. Trimming removed 3 bases from V and 5 bases from J, with 8 bases in between. This CDR3 is built from 13 residues. Germline CDR1 and CDR2: MNHEY and SMNVEV (reference sequence). As DNA, the CDR3 is TGTGCCAGCAGTTTGAGGCCAGACAATGAGCAGTTCTTC. Its translation is CASSLRPDNEQFF.

This chain joins TRBV15 and TRBJ2-5, with D unresolved. The germline V gene encodes CDR1 LNHNV and CDR2 YYDKDF (reference sequence). The CDR3 has 15 residues. V was pared by 0 bases and J by 1 base, with 9 bases between. CDR3 region: CATSRDLGFQETQYF. CDR3 nucleotide sequence: TGTGCCACCAGCAGAGATTTGGGGTTCCAAGAGACCCAGTACTTC.

The chain couples TRBV2 to TRBJ2-5; D gene uncertain. Germline CDR1 and CDR2: SNHLY and FYNNEI. The length of the CDR3 is 17 residues. Between the trimmed V and J ends, which lost 3 bases and 1 base, there was a span of 18 bases. In nucleotides, the CDR3 is TGTGCCAGCAGTGAGCCCCCGTCCACCGGCCTCCAAGAGACCCAGTACTTC. Translating it yields CASSEPPSTGLQETQYF.

The rearrangement uses TRBV2 and TRBJ2-7; D not certain. CDR1 SNHLY and CDR2 FYNNEI come from the germline V gene. This CDR3 is 15 amino acids long. The ends were cut back, 0 bases at V and 3 bases at J, with 12 bases in the middle. The CDR3 nucleotides are TGTGCCAGCAGTGAAGCCCAGACAAACCTCTACGAGCAGTACTTC. This gives the protein CASSEAQTNLYEQYF.

This chain links TRBV6-5 with TRBJ1-4; D may be TRBD1 (5 bases). This CDR3 has 15 residues. Germline V gene data show CDR1 as MNHEY and CDR2 as SVGAGI. Trimming pared 3 bases from V and 3 bases from J, leaving 11 bases between. CDR3 coding DNA: TGTGCCAGCAGTTATTCCAGGGCGTCTAATGAAAAACTGTTTTTT. It yields the protein CASSYSRASNEKLFF.

The CDR3 sequence: CASSQDMGQGAEKLFF. In DNA, the CDR3 is TGTGCCAGCAGCCAAGATATGGGACAGGGGGCTGAAAAACTGTTTTTT. The chain joins TRBV4-2 to TRBJ1-4; TRBD1 aligns across 12 bases. The germline V gene has CDR1 LGHNA and CDR2 YNFKEQ. V trimming: 0 bases; J trimming: 7 bases; junction bases outside the gene matches: 3. The CDR3 runs 16 residues.

This sequence joins TRBV2 and TRBJ2-2; 11 nucleotides agree with TRBD2. V lost 7 bases, J lost 2 bases, and 3 bases stayed unmatched. The CDR3 length is 15 residues. Looked up from germline, CDR1 is SNHLY and CDR2 is FYNNEI. The CDR3 loop is CASTGTSGNTGELFF. CDR3 coding DNA: TGTGCCAGCACCGGGACTAGCGGAAACACCGGGGAGCTGTTTTTT.

V gene TRBV5-4 combines with J gene TRBJ2-3, with D perhaps being TRBD1 or TRBD2 (5 bases each). CDR1 and CDR2 from the germline V gene are SGHNT and YYREEE (reference sequence). The V end was cut by 4 bases, the J end by 2 bases, with 17 bases between. There are 16 residues in the CDR3. CDR3 nucleotides: TGTGCCAGCAGCACCCCGGGGCTCCCGACCACAGATACGCAGTATTTT. It yields the protein CASSTPGLPTTDTQYF.

This clone was seen a handful of times. V usage is TRBV10-3 and J usage is TRBJ2-7; weak D call: TRBD2 (6 bases). With 4 bases removed from V and 4 bases from J, the gap between germline ends came to 14 bases. CDR3 length equals 14 residues. Germline CDR1 and CDR2: ENHRY and SYGVKD. The DNA of the CDR3 is TGTGCCATCAGTGGGTTGGGGGGAGATTACGAGCAGTACTTC. Translation gives CAISGLGGDYEQYF.

This clone was observed a single time. The V call is TRBV18, the J call TRBJ2-7; D unresolved. Germline CDR1 is KGHSH and CDR2 is LQKENI. The CDR3 sequence is 14 residues long. Trimming removed 3 bases from V and 3 bases from J, with 12 bases in between. The CDR3 DNA reads TGTGCCAGCTCACCTGTGAACCCTAGCTACGAGCAGTACTTC. Translation gives CASSPVNPSYEQYF.

This chain connects TRBV7-9 to TRBJ2-3; D gene ambiguous. Germline CDR1 is SEHNR and CDR2 is FQNEAQ (reference sequence). Trimming removed 5 bases at V and 1 base at J, with 13 bases between. This CDR3 comprises 15 residues. The CDR3 nucleotides read TGTGCCAGCAGCCCTAGGGCGGACCGCACAGATACGCAGTATTTT. Residues: CASSPRADRTDTQYF.